This is a list of T cell receptor beta chains from one sample in a study of identical twins. TCRdb passed the 5' RACE reads through MiXCR, listing each CDR3 protein once. The table shows around 1.7 million distinct CDR3 sequences, with about 32% occurring only once. The specimen sequenced was cord blood. The receptors stem from a newborn girl in good health. CDR3s include the opening cysteine and the closing phenylalanine or tryptophan.

TRBV4-2	TRBJ2-1	CASSRAGTSGTYRYNEQFF
TRBV4-1	TRBJ2-1	CASRPAGRNEQFF
TRBV3-1	TRBJ2-5	CASSRGVSQETQYF
TRBV20-1	TRBJ2-5	CSARSWGGYETQYF
TRBV5-5	TRBJ2-3	CASSLGGVAGRLTDTQYF
TRBV12-3/TRBV12-4	TRBJ2-3	CASKPDRGQGTDMQYF
TRBV7-9	TRBJ1-2	CASSLPDLGGGYTF
TRBV5-6	TRBJ2-3	CASTYTSGGNTDTQYF
TRBV10-3	TRBJ2-3	CAIAVAGATDTQYF
TRBV12-3/TRBV12-4	TRBJ2-1	CASSFGGRGGWNEQFF
TRBV4-2	TRBJ2-7	CASSQSLHLAGGWDNEQYF
TRBV14	TRBJ2-3	CASSQGSLDTQYF
TRBV20-1	TRBJ2-2	CSARTTPGTGELFF
TRBV13	TRBJ2-2	CASSLGLRFPGELFF
TRBV20-1	TRBJ1-4	CSASRDSNEKLFF
TRBV27	TRBJ2-7	CASSPTPGRWNEQYF